This T cell receptor beta chain comes out of a study of shared clonotypes between healthy human individuals. This CDR3 spans 13 amino acids. With V trimmed by 6 bases and J by 2 bases, 4 bases remained unmatched. From germline, CDR1 is MNHEY and CDR2 SVGAGI. With unsorted samples, genomic DNA was obtained from tens of millions of PBMCs. Deep-level assay runs were performed. Unsorted PBMC DNA underwent sequencing on ten immunoSEQ deep assay plates. Measured with immunoSEQ multiplex PCR; TCRdb has only the in-frame clones, and not every one. Altogether a few hundred thousand clones are present, around three quarters being singletons, with the ten largest covering 12%.

This TCR came from a woman between 40 and 55 years old in good health. Some clones in this sample may be carry-over from other donors' samples. The sequenced material came from PBMCs. This chain uses TRBV6-5 with TRBJ2-7, with 7 bases identical to TRBD1. CDR3 sequence: CASRRDSPYEQYF. CDR3 nucleotides: TGTGCCAGCAGGAGGGACAGCCCCTACGAGCAGTACTTC.